These T cell receptor beta chains were read from a single sample in a study of vaccination and CD4 T cells after COVID-19. These receptors are not linked to any known antigen. TCRdb re-called the PCR reads with MiXCR, one entry per CDR3 protein. This sample has about 18,000 distinct CDR3 sequences; 45% to 70% occur once, and the top ten carry approximately 9%. Sequencing input: CD4+ T cells from blood, cultured in vitro. The receptors stem from a human donor who had recovered from COVID-19. Both conserved end residues are part of each CDR3. Each record gives: clone size, D gene, CDR3 length, J gene, V gene, CDR3 DNA, CDR3 protein. D genes are given only for firm matches. Size is omitted from some rows. Given values are once, few, many or a class for expanded clones.

size: NA; D: NA; length: 13; J: TRBJ2-3; V: TRBV24-1; DNA: TGTGCCACCGAGGGGGGGCTCACAGATACGCAGTATTTT; CDR3: CATEGGLTDTQYF
size: NA; D: NA; length: 13; J: TRBJ1-1; V: TRBV6-1; DNA: TGTGCCAGCCGAAAAGACCCGAACACTGAAGCTTTCTTT; CDR3: CASRKDPNTEAFF
size: NA; D: NA; length: 19; J: TRBJ1-2; V: TRBV5-3; DNA: TGTGCCAGAAGCTTGCACATCGATCTAGTGTCAGGGAATCGCGGTGGCTACACCTTC; CDR3: CARSLHIDLVSGNRGGYTF
size: few; D: TRBD1; length: 15; J: TRBJ2-2; V: TRBV6-1; DNA: TGTGCCAGCACTCAGACAGGGGGCATCACCGGGGAGCTGTTTTTT; CDR3: CASTQTGGITGELFF
size: few; D: NA; length: 14; J: TRBJ1-5; V: TRBV12-3/TRBV12-4; DNA: TGTGCCAGCAGTTTTTCAAGGAGTGGGGAGCCCCAGCATTTT; CDR3: CASSFSRSGEPQHF
size: NA; D: NA; length: 16; J: TRBJ1-5; V: TRBV18; DNA: TGTGCCAGCTCACCCTCGGGGCCCGGGGGGAATCAGCCCCAGCATTTT; CDR3: CASSPSGPGGNQPQHF
size: few; D: NA; length: 14; J: TRBJ1-2; V: TRBV6-1; DNA: TGTGCCAGCAGACCTGGGGGTGGCCCCTATGGCTACACCTTC; CDR3: CASRPGGGPYGYTF
size: NA; D: NA; length: 12; J: TRBJ2-1; V: TRBV2; DNA: TGTGCCAGCCGTGAAGCCAGAAATGAGCAGTTCTTC; CDR3: CASREARNEQFF
size: NA; D: NA; length: 14; J: TRBJ1-2; V: TRBV12-3/TRBV12-4; DNA: TGTGCCAGCAGTTTTGGTGACAGAAACTATGGCTACACCTTC; CDR3: CASSFGDRNYGYTF
size: NA; D: NA; length: 14; J: TRBJ2-3; V: TRBV7-9; DNA: TGTGCCAGCAGCTTAGACAGGCTCACAGATATGCAGTATTTT; CDR3: CASSLDRLTDMQYF